The 6 T cell receptor beta chains in this list originate from one sample, sequenced in a study of T cell changes during pregnancy in multiple sclerosis. Using immunoSEQ multiplex PCR, the repertoire was profiled, and TCRdb retains in-frame clones only, with some absent. Of 15,000 or so clones listed, about 86% are singletons. Sequenced here: CD8+ T cells from peripheral blood mononuclear cells, sampled in the first trimester of pregnancy. The receptors were gathered from a female donor with multiple sclerosis, enrolled in a pregnancy study.

The chain links TRBV29-1 to TRBJ2-1, with 9 positions matching TRBD1. Unmatched junction bases numbered 8, after V lost 6 bases and J lost 5 bases. The CDR3 sequence is 14 residues long. The germline V gene has CDR1 SQVTM and CDR2 ANQGSEA. CDR3: CSVITGTGHNEQFF. The CDR3, as DNA: TGCAGCGTAATCACCGGGACAGGGCACAATGAGCAGTTCTTC.

The chain employs TRBV5-4 and TRBJ2-3; 8 bases map to TRBD1. V trimming: 2 bases; J trimming: 4 bases; junction bases outside the gene matches: 3. CDR1 is SGHNT and CDR2 is YYREEE in the germline V gene (reference sequence). The CDR3 totals 14 residues. Written as DNA, the CDR3 is TGTGCCAGCAGCTTCGGACAGGGTGCAGATACGCAGTATTTT. Translation: CASSFGQGADTQYF.

This clone is a singleton in its sample. The chain recombines TRBV5-1 with TRBJ1-5, with D perhaps TRBD1 (6 bases). The V gene lost 4 bases and the J gene lost 2 bases, with 10 bases spanning the gap. The CDR3 has 14 residues. Germline values: CDR1 SGHRS, CDR2 YFSETQ. CDR3 loop: CASSPDSRNQPQHF. For the CDR3, the DNA is TGCGCCAGCAGCCCGGACAGCCGCAATCAGCCCCAGCATTTT. The full variable domain, completed using reference TRBV5-1 and TRBJ1-5, is KAGVTQTPRYLIKTRGQQVTLSCSPISGHRSVSWYQQTPGQGLQFLFEYFSETQRNKGNFPGRFSGRQFSNSRSEMNVSTLELGDSALYLCASSPDSRNQPQHFGDGTRLSIL.

The genes are TRBV25-1 and TRBJ1-2; D gene ambiguous. The germline CDR1 and CDR2 sequences are MGHDK and SYGVNS. CDR3 length: 13 residues. Trimming took off 4 bases at V and 3 bases at J, with 9 bases between the two ends. CDR3 DNA: TGTGCCAGCAGTGCCTCCAGTTACTATGGCTACACCTTC. Encoded protein: CASSASSYYGYTF.

The chain joins TRBV7-8 to TRBJ2-1; 7 bases are shared with TRBD2. The CDR3 sequence is 16 residues long. Germline V gives CDR1 SGHVS, CDR2 FQNEAQ. V was clipped by 0 bases and J by 1 base; unmatched bases: 3. The DNA for the CDR3 is TGTGCCAGCAGCTTAGCGTACGGGAGGTCCTACAATGAGCAGTTCTTC. This encodes CASSLAYGRSYNEQFF.

V and J are TRBV4-1 and TRBJ1-1; TRBD1 aligns across 7 bases. Germline V gives CDR1 MGHRA, CDR2 YSYEKL. V gave up 4 bases and J gave up 1 base; unmatched junction bases: 6. CDR3 length equals 15 residues. CDR3: CASSREDRENTEAFF. The CDR3 DNA follows: TGCGCCAGCAGCCGGGAAGACAGGGAGAACACTGAAGCTTTCTTT.